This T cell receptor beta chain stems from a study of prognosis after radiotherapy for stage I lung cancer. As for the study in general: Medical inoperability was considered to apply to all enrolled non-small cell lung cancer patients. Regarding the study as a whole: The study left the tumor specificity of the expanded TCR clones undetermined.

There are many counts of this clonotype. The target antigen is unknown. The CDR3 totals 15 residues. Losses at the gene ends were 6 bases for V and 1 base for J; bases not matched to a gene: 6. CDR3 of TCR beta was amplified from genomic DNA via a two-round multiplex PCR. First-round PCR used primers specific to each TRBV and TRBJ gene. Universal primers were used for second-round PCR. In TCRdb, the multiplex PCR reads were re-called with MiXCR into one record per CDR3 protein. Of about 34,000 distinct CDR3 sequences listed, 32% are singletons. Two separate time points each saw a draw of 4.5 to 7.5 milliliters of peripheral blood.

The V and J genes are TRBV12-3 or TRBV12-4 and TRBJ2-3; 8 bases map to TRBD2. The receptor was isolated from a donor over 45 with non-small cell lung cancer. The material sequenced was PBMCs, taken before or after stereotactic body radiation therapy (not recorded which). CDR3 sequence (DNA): TGTGCCAGCAGAAGGAGCGGGGGACGCACAGATACGCAGTATTTT. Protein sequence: CASRRSGGRTDTQYF.